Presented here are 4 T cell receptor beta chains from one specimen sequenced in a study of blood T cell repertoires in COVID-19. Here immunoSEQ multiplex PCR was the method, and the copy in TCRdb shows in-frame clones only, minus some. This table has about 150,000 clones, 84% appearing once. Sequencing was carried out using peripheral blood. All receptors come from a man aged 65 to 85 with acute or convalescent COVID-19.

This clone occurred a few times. In DNA form, the CDR3 reads TGTGCCAGCTCACCAACGCAGGGGTGGAGTGGAACTGAAGCTTTCTTT. It yields the protein CASSPTQGWSGTEAFF. The chain couples TRBV18 to TRBJ1-1; a possible D gene is TRBD1 (6 bases). Trimming pared 2 bases from V and 5 bases from J, leaving 18 bases between. The CDR3 runs to 16 residues. CDR1 and CDR2 (germline): KGHSH, LQKENI. The full variable domain, with the rest looked up from reference TRBV18 and TRBJ1-1, is NAGVMQNPRHLVRRRGQEARLRCSPMKGHSHVYWYRQLPEEGLKFMVYLQKENIIDESGMPKERFSAEFPKEGPSILRIQQVVRGDSAAYFCASSPTQGWSGTEAFFGQGTRLTVV.

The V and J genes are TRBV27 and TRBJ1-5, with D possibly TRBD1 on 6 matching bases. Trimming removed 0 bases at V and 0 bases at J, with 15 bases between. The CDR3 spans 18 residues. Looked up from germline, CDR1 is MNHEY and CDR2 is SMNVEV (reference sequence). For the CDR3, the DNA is TGTGCCAGCAGTTTATCTTGGGGGGCGGGGGATAGCAATCAGCCCCAGCATTTT. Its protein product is CASSLSWGAGDSNQPQHF.

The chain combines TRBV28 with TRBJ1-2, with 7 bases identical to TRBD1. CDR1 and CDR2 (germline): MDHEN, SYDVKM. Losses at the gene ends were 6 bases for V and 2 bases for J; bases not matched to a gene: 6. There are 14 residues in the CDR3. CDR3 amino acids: CASSPQTGNYGYTF. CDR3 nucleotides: TGTGCCAGCAGCCCCCAGACAGGGAACTATGGCTACACCTTC.

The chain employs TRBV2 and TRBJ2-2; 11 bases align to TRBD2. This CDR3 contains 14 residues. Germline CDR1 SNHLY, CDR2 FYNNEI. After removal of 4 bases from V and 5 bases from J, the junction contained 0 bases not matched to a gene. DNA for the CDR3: TGTGCCAGCAGTGGACTAGCGGGGACCGGGGAGCTGTTTTTT. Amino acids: CASSGLAGTGELFF.